Following are 22 T cell receptor beta chains from one sample sequenced in a study of blood T cell repertoires in COVID-19 (dated by TCRdb to 2020 to 2022). Libraries were built with the immunoSEQ multiplex PCR assay. TCRdb's version of the immuneACCESS table is confined to in-frame rearrangements and falls short of the full clone set. An unresolved V gene accounts for under half of the shortfall where checked; the remainder is of unknown origin. A total of tens of thousands of clones appear in this sample, 85% of them only once. Under 6% of the sample is taken by the ten largest. Material for sequencing was peripheral blood. The receptors come from a man aged 70-80 years with acute or convalescent COVID-19.

The chain carries TRBV5-6 and TRBJ2-3, with 15 bases identical to TRBD2. The CDR3 contains 15 residues. V lost 4 bases, J lost 6 bases, and 3 bases stayed unmatched. CDR1 and CDR2 (germline): SGHDT, YYEEEE. This CDR3 reads CASSLGTSGGDTQYF. CDR3 sequence (DNA): TGTGCCAGCAGCCTTGGGACTAGCGGGGGGGATACGCAGTATTTT.

The table lists this clone with a few counts. The genes are TRBV24-1 and TRBJ1-2, with D perhaps TRBD1 (5 bases). Per germline, CDR1 KGHDR and CDR2 SFDVKD. This CDR3 region has 12 residues. V gave up 8 bases and J gave up 3 bases, with 9 bases separating them. The CDR3 reads CATNRTYYGYTF. The CDR3 DNA is TGTGCCACCAACAGGACGTACTATGGCTACACCTTC.

The V and J genes are TRBV9 and TRBJ1-2; perhaps TRBD1 as D (5 bases). From germline, CDR1 is SGDLS and CDR2 YYNGEE. V was cut by 0 bases and J by 4 bases, with 19 bases left in between. The CDR3 length is 17 residues. CDR3 sequence: CASSVERRGGLSYGYTF. DNA of the CDR3: TGTGCCAGCAGCGTAGAGCGCCGCGGGGGACTGAGCTATGGCTACACCTTC.

This sequence joins TRBV5-1 and TRBJ1-1; 8 positions match TRBD1. Per germline, CDR1 SGHRS and CDR2 YFSETQ. The CDR3 has 14 residues. V was pared by 4 bases and J by 1 base, with 3 bases of the junction left unmatched. CDR3 amino acids: CASSRDRTNTEAFF. The DNA for the CDR3 is TGCGCCAGCAGCCGGGACAGGACGAACACTGAAGCTTTCTTT.

This clone has only one observation. This chain uses TRBV5-1 with TRBJ1-4; TRBD1 agrees at 7 bases. V shed 2 bases, J shed 6 bases, and the junction held 4 bases outside the gene matches. The CDR3 covers 14 residues. In germline, CDR1 is SGHRS, CDR2 YFSETQ. The chain's CDR3 is CASSFTGDYEKLFF. The CDR3 nucleotides are TGCGCCAGCAGCTTTACAGGGGATTATGAAAAACTGTTTTTT.

The V call is TRBV5-5, the J call TRBJ2-7, with 9 nucleotides matching TRBD1. V lost 4 bases, J lost 3 bases, and 5 bases stayed unmatched. CDR1 SGHKS and CDR2 YYEKEE come from the germline V gene (reference sequence). This CDR3 is built from 14 residues. The CDR3 DNA follows: TGTGCCAGCAGCGCGGGACAGGGATTCTACGAGCAGTACTTC. Protein: CASSAGQGFYEQYF.

V is TRBV2 and J is TRBJ2-7; D might be TRBD2 (5 bases). This CDR3 spans 13 amino acids. The ends were cut back, 3 bases at V and 2 bases at J, with 8 bases in the middle. CDR1 SNHLY and CDR2 FYNNEI come from the germline V gene. CDR3 protein: CASSDGGTYEQYF. DNA for the CDR3: TGTGCCAGCAGTGACGGAGGTACCTACGAGCAGTACTTC.

The V gene is TRBV7-2, the J gene TRBJ1-2; no clear D. The CDR3 is 13 amino acids. Trimming cost V 1 base and J 5 bases, with 8 bases left between them. The V gene's germline CDR1 is SGHTA and CDR2 FQGNSA. The CDR3 sequence: CASSLGFPYGYTF. The DNA for the CDR3 is TGTGCCAGCAGCTTAGGTTTCCCGTATGGCTACACCTTC. Looking up the rest from reference TRBV7-2 and TRBJ1-2 gives the full variable domain: GAGVSQSPSNKVTEKGKDVELRCDPISGHTALYWYRQSLGQGLEFLIYFQGNSAPDKSGLPSDRFSAERTGGSVSTLTIQRTQQEDSAVYLCASSLGFPYGYTFGSGTRLTVV.

The V call is TRBV6-1, the J call TRBJ1-2; possible D gene TRBD1, 5 bases. Germline CDR1 and CDR2: MNHNS and SASEGT. This CDR3 has 15 amino acids. The V end was cut by 2 bases, the J end by 8 bases, with 18 bases between. Here the CDR3 reads CASSERGGRARGYTF. Here the CDR3 DNA reads TGTGCCAGCAGTGAAAGGGGAGGGAGGGCCCGGGGCTACACCTTC.

J is TRBJ1-2 and V is TRBV4-1; possible D gene TRBD1, 5 bases. CDR3 length: 15 amino acids. Per germline, CDR1 MGHRA and CDR2 YSYEKL. The ends were cut back, 5 bases at V and 4 bases at J, with 17 bases in the middle. CDR3 DNA sequence: TGCGCCAGCAGCGTCGCCACGGGACTCCCCTATGGCTACACCTTC. Its translation is CASSVATGLPYGYTF.

The chain links TRBV16 to TRBJ1-5; 9 bases line up with TRBD1. The CDR3 is 15 amino acids. With 4 bases clipped from V and 4 bases from J, the junction kept 5 bases outside the gene matches. Germline CDR1 is KGHSY and CDR2 is FQNENV. This CDR3 is CASSPPGQGNQPQHF. The CDR3 DNA follows: TGTGCCAGCAGCCCACCGGGACAGGGAAATCAGCCCCAGCATTTT.

J is TRBJ1-1 and V is TRBV7-6; D unresolved. The CDR3 runs to 15 residues. V was cut by 5 bases and J by 8 bases, with 21 bases left in between. Germline V CDR1 and CDR2: SGHVS, FNYEAQ. DNA of the CDR3: TGTGCCAGCAGCCCCAGTAGCATATACGTACCCGAAGCTTTCTTT. Translating it yields CASSPSSIYVPEAFF.

This chain uses TRBV29-1 with TRBJ2-1; tentatively, D is TRBD2 (5 bases). This CDR3 is built from 13 residues. CDR1 and CDR2 (germline): SQVTM, ANQGSEA. V gave up 5 bases and J gave up 0 bases, with 8 bases separating them. CDR3 protein: CSVTDFSYNEQFF. CDR3 coding DNA: TGCAGCGTTACGGACTTCTCCTACAATGAGCAGTTCTTC.

The chain carries TRBV5-1 and TRBJ1-2, with 7 bases that match TRBD1. Germline V gene lookup returns CDR1 SGHRS and CDR2 YFSETQ. Trimming removed 1 base from V and 7 bases from J; junction bases left unmatched: 7. CDR3 length equals 14 residues. The CDR3 spells CASSLTMAGGGYTF. The CDR3, as DNA: TGCGCCAGCAGCTTGACTATGGCAGGGGGTGGCTACACCTTC.

The chain carries TRBV5-1 and TRBJ1-1, with 7 nucleotides matching TRBD1. The CDR3 length is 15 residues. Trimming at V came to 4 bases and at J to 3 bases, leaving 9 bases not matched to a gene. CDR1 is SGHRS and CDR2 is YFSETQ in the germline V gene. The CDR3 here is CASSTRQGRYTEAFF. The CDR3 coding sequence is TGCGCCAGCAGCACCCGACAGGGAAGATACACTGAAGCTTTCTTT.

Here the CDR3 reads CASSESGGSYNEQFF. In DNA, the CDR3 is TGTGCCAGCAGTGAGAGCGGGGGCTCCTACAATGAGCAGTTCTTC. V usage is TRBV2 and J usage is TRBJ2-1; TRBD2 agrees at 8 bases. Germline assignment: CDR1 SNHLY and CDR2 FYNNEI. The V segment lost 3 bases and the J segment 0 bases; nucleotides outside the gene matches: 1. The CDR3 is 15 residues long.

This chain uses TRBV3-1 (or the pseudogene TRBV3-2) with TRBJ2-3, with TRBD2 matching over 7 bases. V was clipped by 1 base and J by 5 bases; unmatched bases: 6. The germline CDR1 and CDR2 sequences are LGHDT and YNNKEL (reference sequence). There are 15 residues in the CDR3. In nucleotides, the CDR3 is TGTGCCAGCAGCCAAGTGAGCGGGGCCGTAGATACGCAGTATTTT. Its translation is CASSQVSGAVDTQYF.

For this clone: Other DNA sequences from this sample encode an identical CDR3 as well. The chain joins TRBV5-1 to TRBJ1-2, with 8 bases identical to TRBD1. CDR3 length: 14 residues. Germline CDR1 SGHRS, CDR2 YFSETQ. Trimming took 4 bases from V and 5 from J; bases not matched to a gene: 7. CDR3 bases: TGCGCCAGCAGCCCCGGGACAGGAGGATATGGCTACACCTTC. Protein product: CASSPGTGGYGYTF. Using reference TRBV5-1 and TRBJ1-2 for the parts outside the CDR3, the full variable domain is KAGVTQTPRYLIKTRGQQVTLSCSPISGHRSVSWYQQTPGQGLQFLFEYFSETQRNKGNFPGRFSGRQFSNSRSEMNVSTLELGDSALYLCASSPGTGGYGYTFGSGTRLTVV.

The chain is built from TRBV7-2 and TRBJ2-5; 8 bases line up with TRBD2. J was trimmed by 3 bases and V by 2 bases; bases with no gene match: 2. The CDR3 covers 14 residues. The germline V gene encodes CDR1 SGHTA and CDR2 FQGNSA. The DNA of the CDR3 is TGTGCCAGCAGCTTATTTAGCGGGGAAGAGACCCAGTACTTC. Its protein product is CASSLFSGEETQYF. The whole variable domain, filled in from reference TRBV7-2 and TRBJ2-5, reads GAGVSQSPSNKVTEKGKDVELRCDPISGHTALYWYRQSLGQGLEFLIYFQGNSAPDKSGLPSDRFSAERTGGSVSTLTIQRTQQEDSAVYLCASSLFSGEETQYFGPGTRLLVL.

The chain links TRBV5-1 to TRBJ1-4, with D perhaps TRBD1 (6 bases). The CDR3 spans 13 residues. Germline V gene sequence: CDR1 SGHRS, CDR2 YFSETQ. The V end was cut by 4 bases, the J end by 8 bases, with 12 bases between. CDR3 loop: CASSLQGREKLFF. The DNA for the CDR3 is TGCGCCAGCAGCCTACAGGGTCGGGAAAAACTGTTTTTT.

The gene calls are TRBV10-3 and TRBJ2-1; 10 nucleotides align to TRBD1. Germline V gene sequence: CDR1 ENHRY, CDR2 SYGVKD. With V trimmed by 5 bases and J by 10 bases, 5 bases remained unmatched. This CDR3 is built from 13 residues. This chain's CDR3 is CAISKDRGDEQFF. The CDR3 DNA follows: TGTGCCATCAGTAAGGACAGGGGGGACGAGCAGTTCTTC.

V gene TRBV9 combines with J gene TRBJ2-3, with 7 bases lining up with TRBD2. CDR3 size: 15 residues. V was pared by 3 bases and J by 4 bases, with 8 bases of the junction left unmatched. CDR1 is SGDLS, CDR2 YYNGEE, per germline. CDR3 coding DNA: TGTGCCAGCAGCGGCTTGCTAGCGGAGGCAGATACGCAGTATTTT. Translating gives CASSGLLAEADTQYF.